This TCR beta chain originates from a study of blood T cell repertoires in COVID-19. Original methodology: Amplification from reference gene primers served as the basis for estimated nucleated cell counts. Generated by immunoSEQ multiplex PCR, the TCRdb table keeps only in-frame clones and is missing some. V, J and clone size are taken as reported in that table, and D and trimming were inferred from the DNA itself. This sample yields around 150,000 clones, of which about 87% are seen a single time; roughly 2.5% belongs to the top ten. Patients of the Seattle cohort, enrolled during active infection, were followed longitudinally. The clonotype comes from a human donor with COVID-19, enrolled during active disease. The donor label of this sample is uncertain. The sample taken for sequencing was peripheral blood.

The CDR3: CASSQLSTPTDTQYF. CDR3 coding DNA: TGTGCCAGCAGTCAACTCTCAACTCCTACAGATACGCAGTATTTT. V usage is TRBV3-1 (or the pseudogene TRBV3-2) and J usage is TRBJ2-3; D is uncertain. V lost 6 bases and J lost 3, with 16 bases in between. The CDR3 is made up of 15 amino acids. Germline-derived CDR1 and CDR2 are LGHDT and YNNKEL (reference sequence).